The next 16 T cell receptor beta chains were all read from a single sample in a study of OX40 agonist ivuxolimab in advanced cancers. Sequenced by immunoSEQ multiplex PCR; TCRdb stores in-frame clones only, minus some. Of under 20,000 clones listed, 65% to 85% are singletons. Sample: CD4+ or CD8+ T cells sorted from blood, taken in a trial of the OX40 agonist ivuxolimab. These receptors originate from an adult with an advanced solid tumor such as melanoma, head and neck, liver or kidney cancer.

This clone is a singleton in its sample. An end of the junction does not agree with germline; a read error may underlie this. Within the sample, other DNA sequences also encode this same CDR3. The chain uses TRBV29-1 and TRBJ1-1; D is uncertain. CDR1 SQVTM and CDR2 ANQGSEA come from the germline V gene. The CDR3 runs to 12 residues. This chain's CDR3 is CSVESEATGAFF. The CDR3 coding sequence is TGCAGCGTTGAATCTGAGGCCACGGGAGCTTTTTTT. Full variable domain (remainder filled in from reference TRBV29-1 and TRBJ1-1): SAVISQKPSRDICQRGTSLTIQCQVDSQVTMMFWYRQQPGQSLTLIATANQGSEATYESGFVIDKFPISRPNLTFSTLTVSNMSPEDSSIYLCSVESEATGAFFGQGTRLTVV.

V usage is TRBV6-5 and J usage is TRBJ2-5; D may be TRBD1 (5 bases). The V and J ends lost 6 bases and 4 bases respectively, with 15 bases between them. The CDR3 length is 14 residues. Germline V gene data show CDR1 as MNHEY and CDR2 as SVGAGI. CDR3: CASSRLGAPETQYF. In DNA form, the CDR3 reads TGTGCCAGCAGCCGCCTAGGGGCCCCAGAGACCCAGTACTTC.

In nucleotides, the CDR3 is TGTGCCAGCAGTGTTGGGAGCGGGGGCACAGATACGCAGTATTTT. This encodes CASSVGSGGTDTQYF. This chain joins TRBV6-4 and TRBJ2-3; 7 nucleotides line up with TRBD2. CDR3 length: 15 residues. Trimming at V came to 4 bases and at J to 1 base, leaving 5 bases not matched to a gene. Germline V lookup: CDR1 MRHNA, CDR2 SNTAGT.

The J gene is TRBJ2-4, the V gene TRBV7-2, with D perhaps matching TRBD2 (5 bases). The V end was cut by 3 bases, the J end by 6 bases, with 18 bases between. This CDR3 spans 16 amino acids. Germline V CDR1 and CDR2: SGHTA, FQGNSA. The CDR3 coding sequence is TGTGCCAGCAGCTTTACGCCGGGAACTCCAGGAAACATTCAGTACTTC. Its protein is CASSFTPGTPGNIQYF.

The chain recombines TRBV20-1 with TRBJ1-2; D remains unclear. The CDR3 covers 11 residues. The germline V and J ends were trimmed by 4 bases and 12 bases, with 15 bases remaining between them. The germline CDR1 and CDR2 sequences are DFQATT and SNEGSKA (reference sequence). The CDR3 region is CSATPGYYDTF. In nucleotides, the CDR3 is TGCAGTGCTACCCCGGGATACTATGACACCTTC.

The V and J genes are TRBV7-2 and TRBJ2-7; D is unclear. Per germline, CDR1 SGHTA and CDR2 FQGNSA. V gave up 5 bases and J gave up 2 bases, with 10 bases separating them. The CDR3 runs 13 residues. The CDR3 is CASSAGIAYEQYF. The CDR3 bases are TGTGCCAGCAGCGCCGGCATAGCCTACGAGCAGTACTTC.

The CDR3 coding sequence is TGTGCCAGCAGTTTTATCCTTGGGGGGCTCAACACCGGGGAGCTGTTTTTT. This translates into CASSFILGGLNTGELFF. V usage is TRBV28 and J usage is TRBJ2-2; D assignment may be TRBD1 or TRBD2 (6 bases each). The CDR3 totals 17 residues. The V and J ends lost 3 bases and 2 bases respectively, with 16 bases between them. Germline V gene sequence: CDR1 MDHEN, CDR2 SYDVKM.

The rearrangement links TRBV4-1 to TRBJ1-1; D uncertain. The CDR3 has 16 amino acids. Germline V gene lookup returns CDR1 MGHRA and CDR2 YSYEKL. V was shortened by 3 bases and J by 1 base, with 15 bases between the two germline ends. The CDR3 sequence: CASSHSMRQPNTEAFF. CDR3 DNA: TGCGCCAGCAGCCACTCGATGAGGCAACCGAACACTGAAGCTTTCTTT.

The rearrangement joins TRBV7-9 to TRBJ2-7; D is ambiguous. Trimming shortened V by 5 bases and J by 2 bases, and 19 bases separated the two germline ends. This CDR3 is 16 amino acids long. Germline values: CDR1 SEHNR, CDR2 FQNEAQ (reference sequence). This CDR3 reads CASSPGSSAGTYEQYF. The CDR3 DNA follows: TGTGCCAGCAGCCCTGGGTCTTCTGCTGGAACCTACGAGCAGTACTTC. The whole variable domain, remainder taken from reference TRBV7-9 and TRBJ2-7, is DTGVSQNPRHKITKRGQNVTFRCDPISEHNRLYWYRQTLGQGPEFLTYFQNEAQLEKSRLLSDRFSAERPKGSFSTLEIQRTEQGDSAMYLCASSPGSSAGTYEQYFGPGTRLTVT.

The sample holds a few counts of this clone. The chain recombines TRBV28 with TRBJ2-6; TRBD1 is a possible D gene (6 bases). The V and J ends lost 7 bases and 0 bases respectively, with 10 bases between them. This CDR3 is 15 amino acids long. Germline assignment: CDR1 MDHEN and CDR2 SYDVKM. The CDR3 bases are TGTGCCAGCATAACAGGGTTCTCTGGGGCCAACGTCCTGACTTTC. This gives the protein CASITGFSGANVLTF.

The rearrangement links TRBV7-9 to TRBJ2-1; D tentatively reads TRBD1 or TRBD2 (5 bases each). The V gene's germline CDR1 is SEHNR and CDR2 FQNEAQ (reference sequence). The CDR3 has 15 residues. Deletions cut 6 bases from V and 0 bases from J, with 12 bases between. For the CDR3, the DNA is TGTGCCAGCAGGGGGGACGGCAGCTCCTACAATGAGCAGTTCTTC. Its translation: CASRGDGSSYNEQFF.

The V and J genes are TRBV7-9 and TRBJ1-3; D is perhaps TRBD1 (5 bases). The germline CDR1 and CDR2 sequences are SEHNR and FQNEAQ (reference sequence). CDR3 length: 15 amino acids. V lost 5 bases and J 4 bases, leaving 15 bases between the germline ends. CDR3 DNA: TGTGCCAGCAGCCCGGGGACCTTGACAGGAAACACCATATATTTT. This translates into CASSPGTLTGNTIYF.

The chain is built from TRBV6-6 and TRBJ2-7; D remains unclear. CDR3 length equals 14 residues. Germline CDR1 MNHNY, CDR2 SVGAGI (reference sequence). The V gene lost 0 bases and the J gene lost 1 base, with 7 bases spanning the gap. CDR3 in amino acids: CASSYSGGSYEQYF. In DNA form, the CDR3 reads TGTGCCAGCAGTTACTCAGGCGGATCCTACGAGCAGTACTTC.

The V gene is TRBV6-5, the J gene TRBJ2-1; 12 bases are shared with TRBD1. The CDR3 has 14 residues. The germline gives CDR1 MNHEY, CDR2 SVGAGI. Trimming took 5 bases from V and 9 from J; bases not matched to a gene: 5. The CDR3 DNA follows: TGTGCCAGCAGTCCGGGACAGGGGGCCGGTGAGCAGTTCTTC. Protein product: CASSPGQGAGEQFF.

This clone appeared a single time. This chain connects TRBV6-4 to TRBJ2-2; 8 bases line up with TRBD2. CDR1 is MRHNA, CDR2 SNTAGT, per germline. There are 14 residues in the CDR3. J was trimmed by 0 bases and V by 6 bases; bases with no gene match: 0. The CDR3 DNA reads as TGTGCCAGCAGCGGGGGGGCGAACACCGGGGAGCTGTTTTTT. It yields the protein CASSGGANTGELFF.

The chain joins TRBV6-5 to TRBJ2-3; maybe TRBD2 (6 bases). The CDR3 is 13 residues long. V was clipped by 1 base and J by 6 bases, with 8 bases between them. Germline V gives CDR1 MNHEY, CDR2 SVGAGI. As DNA, the CDR3 is TGTGCCAGCAGTTACTTGGAGGGCGATACGCAGTATTTT. Protein: CASSYLEGDTQYF.